This paragraph reports one T cell receptor beta chain. Its antigen is not known. The data were obtained in a study of post-analysis software for immune sequencing data. The study, taken as a whole, reports: Samples from one preparation batch, clustered by F measure, grouped strongly together. Included in a set of about five TRBV segments more frequent in patients than controls were TRBV5-6, TRBV5-1 and TRBV20-1.

The V gene's germline CDR1 is KGHSH and CDR2 LQKENI. CDR3 size: 16 residues. V was clipped by 3 bases and J by 3 bases; unmatched bases: 8. Researchers reported that TCR beta cDNA libraries carried unique molecular identifiers. MiXCR, run by TCRdb on the PCR reads, gives a single entry per CDR3 protein. The sample consists of approximately 360,000 distinct CDR3 sequences, around 33% of them appearing once. V gene TRBV18 combines with J gene TRBJ2-7; 10 positions match TRBD2. The clonotype was recovered from a girl aged 10 to 17 with multiple sclerosis. The specimen sequenced was blood. In nucleotides, the CDR3 is TGTGCCAGCTCACCCCGGGCTAGCGGGGGAAACTACGAGCAGTACTTC. It yields the protein CASSPRASGGNYEQYF. Combining the CDR3 with reference TRBV18 and TRBJ2-7 gives the whole variable domain NAGVMQNPRHLVRRRGQEARLRCSPMKGHSHVYWYRQLPEEGLKFMVYLQKENIIDESGMPKERFSAEFPKEGPSILRIQQVVRGDSAAYFCASSPRASGGNYEQYFGPGTRLTVT.